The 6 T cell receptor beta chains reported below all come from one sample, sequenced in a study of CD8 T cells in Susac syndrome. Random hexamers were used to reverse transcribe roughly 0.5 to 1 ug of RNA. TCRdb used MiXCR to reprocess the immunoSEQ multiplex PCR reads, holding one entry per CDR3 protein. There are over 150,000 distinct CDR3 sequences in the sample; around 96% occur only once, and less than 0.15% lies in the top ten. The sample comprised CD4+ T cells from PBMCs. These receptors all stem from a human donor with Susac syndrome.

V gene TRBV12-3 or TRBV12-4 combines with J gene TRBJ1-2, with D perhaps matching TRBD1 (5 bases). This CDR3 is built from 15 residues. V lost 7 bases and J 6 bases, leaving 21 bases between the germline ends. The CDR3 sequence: CASTDGGGSRDGYTF. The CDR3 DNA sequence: TGTGCCAGCACCGACGGCGGGGGGTCGCGAGATGGCTACACCTTC.

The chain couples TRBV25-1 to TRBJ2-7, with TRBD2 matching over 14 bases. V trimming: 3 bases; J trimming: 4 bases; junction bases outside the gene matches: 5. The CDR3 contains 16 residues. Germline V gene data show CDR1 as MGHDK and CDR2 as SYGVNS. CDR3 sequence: CASSDPGTSGRYEQYV. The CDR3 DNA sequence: TGTGCCAGCAGTGATCCGGGGACTAGCGGGAGATACGAGCAGTACGTC.

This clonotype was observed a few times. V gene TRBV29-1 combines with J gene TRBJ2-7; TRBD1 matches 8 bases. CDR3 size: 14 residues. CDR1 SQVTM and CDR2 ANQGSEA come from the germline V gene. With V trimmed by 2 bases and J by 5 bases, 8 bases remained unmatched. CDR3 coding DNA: TGCAGCGTTGAATCCGCCAGGGGGCTGAACGAGCAGTACTTC. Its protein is CSVESARGLNEQYF.

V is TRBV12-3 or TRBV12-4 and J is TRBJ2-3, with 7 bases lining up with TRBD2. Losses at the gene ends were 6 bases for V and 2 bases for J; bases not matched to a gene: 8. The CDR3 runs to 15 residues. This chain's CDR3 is CASRPEGTTTDTQYF. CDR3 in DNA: TGTGCCAGCAGACCGGAGGGGACTACCACAGATACGCAGTATTTT.

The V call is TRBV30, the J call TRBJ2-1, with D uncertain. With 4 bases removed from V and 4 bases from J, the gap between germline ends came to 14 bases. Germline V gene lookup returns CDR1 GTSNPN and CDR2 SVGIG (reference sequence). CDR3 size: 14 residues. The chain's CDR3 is CAWNAGRTYNEQFF. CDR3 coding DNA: TGTGCCTGGAATGCTGGACGGACGTACAATGAGCAGTTCTTC.

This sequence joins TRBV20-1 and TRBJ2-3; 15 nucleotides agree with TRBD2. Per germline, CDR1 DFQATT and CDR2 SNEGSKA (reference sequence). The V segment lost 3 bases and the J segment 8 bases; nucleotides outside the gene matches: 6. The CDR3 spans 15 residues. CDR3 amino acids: CSARGLAGGGGTQYF. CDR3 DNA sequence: TGCAGTGCTAGGGGACTAGCGGGGGGTGGAGGTACGCAGTATTTT.